This T cell receptor (beta chain) is drawn from a study of CD8+CD57+ T cells in acquired aplastic anemia. The study's findings and limits: Patients and controls shared roughly 31 CD8+ CDR3 sequences, highly expressed in patients.

Notes on this clonotype: Its specificity is not known.

Sequenced patients had shown CD8+CD57+ cell expansion by flow cytometry. Every patient was diagnosed with severe acquired aplastic anemia. V gave up 4 bases and J gave up 8 bases, with 20 bases separating them. Germline loops: CDR1 MGHDK, CDR2 SYGVNS. This CDR3 contains 15 residues. The TCR beta profiling, which covered VDJ combination and CDR3 sequence, was carried out using genomic DNA as the template. TCRdb processed the reads anew with MiXCR; each CDR3 protein has one entry. Of about 190,000 distinct CDR3 sequences in the sample, approximately 48% are singletons; the top ten hold about 8.8%. This TCR came from a human donor with aplastic anemia. V usage is TRBV25-1 and J usage is TRBJ1-2; D call uncertain. The sample consisted of sorted CD4+, CD8+, or CD8+CD57+ T cells (not recorded which) from PBMCs. CDR3 region: CASSGSRFKFKGYTF. The CDR3, as DNA: TGTGCCAGCAGTGGGAGTCGGTTTAAGTTTAAGGGCTACACCTTC.